What follows are 15 T cell receptor beta chains derived from one specimen sequenced in a study of CD8+CD57+ T cells in acquired aplastic anemia. Genomic DNA was employed as the template in profiling TCR beta VDJ and CDR3. TCRdb reprocessed the reads via MiXCR and lists one record per CDR3 protein. The sample lists some 160,000 distinct CDR3 sequences, roughly 43% occurring once. Whoever was chosen for sequencing had shown CD8+CD57+ cell expansion by flow cytometry. Sequencing was carried out using sorted CD4+, CD8+, or CD8+CD57+ T cells (not recorded which) from PBMCs. These receptors all come from a human donor with aplastic anemia.

The chain employs TRBV4-1 and TRBJ1-1; TRBD1 aligns across 8 bases. The ends lost 4 bases at V and 8 bases at J; junction bases unmatched: 6. Germline loops: CDR1 MGHRA, CDR2 YSYEKL. This CDR3 is built from 13 residues. The CDR3 reads CASSLDREREAFF. The CDR3 region has the DNA TGCGCCAGCAGCCTGGACAGGGAGAGGGAAGCTTTCTTT.

To note about this clonotype: It may be a read error: a sequence one base away is much more abundant. This chain joins TRBV12-3 or TRBV12-4 and TRBJ2-5; TRBD1 matches 7 bases. CDR3 size: 15 residues. After removal of 6 bases from V and 11 bases from J, the junction contained 18 bases not matched to a gene. This chain's CDR3 is CASSEAGGSYNEQYF. CDR3 coding DNA: TGTGCCAGCAGCGAAGCAGGGGGTTCCTACAATGAGCAGTACTTC.

To note about this clonotype: With a much larger clone just one base away, this may be a read error. This chain joins TRBV4-3 and TRBJ2-2; D not resolved. The CDR3 extends over 15 amino acids. The germline CDR1 and CDR2 sequences are LGHNA and YSLEER. Trimming removed 0 bases from V and 5 bases from J, with 10 bases in between. CDR3 region: CASSQEIRITGELFF. The DNA of the CDR3 is TGCGCCAGCAGCCAAGAGATACGGATAACCGGGGAGCTGTTTTTT.

Many counts were recorded for this clonotype. DNA for the CDR3: TGTGCCAGCAGTCGACAAGGGACAGCCACCTACGAGCAGTACTTC. Translating gives CASSRQGTATYEQYF. The chain is built from TRBV5-5 and TRBJ2-7, with 7 positions matching TRBD1. Germline V lookup: CDR1 SGHKS, CDR2 YYEKEE (reference sequence). V lost 5 bases and J lost 2; bases outside the gene matches: 10. The CDR3 is 15 residues long.

In its sample, this clonotype was seen a few times. V and J are TRBV20-1 and TRBJ2-7; TRBD1 is a possible D gene (5 bases). There are 15 residues in the CDR3. V gave up 0 bases and J gave up 6 bases, with 18 bases separating them. Per germline, CDR1 DFQATT and CDR2 SNEGSKA (reference sequence). The CDR3 region has the DNA TGCAGTGCTAGAGATCAAGGGATAGGGGCCTCCGAGCAGTACTTC. Its translation: CSARDQGIGASEQYF.

In this sample, this clonotype turned up a few times. The J gene is TRBJ1-2, the V gene TRBV20-1; D remains ambiguous. The V gene's germline CDR1 is DFQATT and CDR2 SNEGSKA (reference sequence). V was cut by 5 bases and J by 7 bases, with 8 bases left in between. There are 10 residues in the CDR3. The CDR3 DNA reads as TGCAGTGCTGGCGAAGGTGGCTACACCTTC. Amino acids: CSAGEGGYTF.

The chain's CDR3 is CASSFRQGERYEKLFF. The CDR3 nucleotides are TGTGCCAGCAGTTTCCGTCAAGGGGAGAGGTATGAAAAACTGTTTTTT. J is TRBJ1-4 and V is TRBV28, with a weak D call TRBD1 (5 bases). The V gene's germline CDR1 is MDHEN and CDR2 SYDVKM. V lost 3 bases and J lost 6, with 17 bases in between. This CDR3 contains 16 residues.

This chain links TRBV29-1 with TRBJ2-7; D ambiguous. The CDR3 runs 13 residues. CDR1 and CDR2 from the germline V gene are SQVTM and ANQGSEA. V lost 5 bases and J 0 bases, leaving 11 bases between the germline ends. The CDR3 protein is CSVRGATSYEQYF. The CDR3 region has the DNA TGCAGCGTTCGTGGAGCGACCTCCTACGAGCAGTACTTC.

The chain couples TRBV11-2 to TRBJ2-7, with 9 bases lining up with TRBD1. Germline V gene sequence: CDR1 SGHAT, CDR2 FQNNGV. J lost 4 bases, V lost 7 bases, and 20 bases had no gene match. The CDR3 is made up of 18 amino acids. CDR3 region: CASIVLKFGQGRAYEQYF. CDR3 coding DNA: TGTGCCAGCATCGTGCTAAAGTTTGGACAGGGGCGTGCTTACGAGCAGTACTTC. The full variable domain, in which reference TRBV11-2 and TRBJ2-7 provide the parts outside the CDR3, is EAGVAQSPRYKIIEKRQSVAFWCNPISGHATLYWYQQILGQGPKLLIQFQNNGVVDDSQLPKDRFSAERLKGVDSTLKIQPAKLEDSAVYLCASIVLKFGQGRAYEQYFGPGTRLTVT.

The rearrangement joins TRBV19 to TRBJ2-2, with D perhaps assigned TRBD1 or TRBD2 (6 bases each). The CDR3 covers 15 residues. The germline V gene has CDR1 LNHDA and CDR2 SQIVND (reference sequence). The V end was cut by 6 bases, the J end by 1 base, with 12 bases between. The CDR3 is CASRFGGGNTGELFF. The CDR3 DNA sequence: TGTGCCAGTAGGTTCGGGGGCGGGAACACCGGGGAGCTGTTTTTT.

Only a few counts were recorded for this clonotype. The V and J genes are TRBV29-1 and TRBJ1-1; D gene uncertain. Between the trimmed V and J ends, which lost 5 bases and 2 bases, there was a span of 12 bases. The germline V gene encodes CDR1 SQVTM and CDR2 ANQGSEA. The CDR3 has 13 residues. The CDR3 sequence is CSVSETPNTEAFF. CDR3 DNA: TGCAGCGTTAGTGAGACACCTAACACTGAAGCTTTCTTT.

The chain uses TRBV19 and TRBJ1-1; the D is unclear. Trimming cost V 4 bases and J 6 bases, with 18 bases left between them. The CDR3 extends over 15 amino acids. Per the germline V gene, CDR1 is LNHDA and CDR2 is SQIVND (reference sequence). The CDR3 coding sequence is TGTGCCAGTAGTAAATTAAACTTACCGCGGGCTGAAGCTTTCTTT. It codes for CASSKLNLPRAEAFF.

This clonotype was picked up a small number of times. The chain links TRBV30 to TRBJ1-1, with TRBD1 as a possible D gene (6 bases). Deletions cut 7 bases from V and 2 bases from J, with 20 bases between. The CDR3 runs 15 residues. CDR1 and CDR2 (germline): GTSNPN, SVGIG (reference sequence). CDR3 coding DNA: TGTGCCTACCGATACCCCGGGACACTCAACACTGAAGCTTTCTTT. This translates into CAYRYPGTLNTEAFF.

The rearrangement uses TRBV19 and TRBJ1-2; D possibly corresponds to TRBD1 (6 bases). The CDR3 spans 11 residues. Germline loops: CDR1 LNHDA, CDR2 SQIVND (reference sequence). CDR3 nucleotide sequence: TGTAAATCGGGGGGCGCGAATGGCTACACCTTC. Translation: CKSGGANGYTF.

This clonotype was counted many times. The rearrangement joins TRBV19 to TRBJ2-5, with D possibly matching TRBD1 (6 bases). The germline V gene encodes CDR1 LNHDA and CDR2 SQIVND (reference sequence). Trimming stripped 6 bases from V and 0 bases from J, with 17 bases between. CDR3 length: 16 amino acids. The CDR3 nucleotides read TGTGCCAGTAGCTCGACGAGACAGGCCTACCAAGAGACCCAGTACTTC. This sequence encodes CASSSTRQAYQETQYF.